These T cell receptor beta chains were read from a single sample in a study of shared clonotypes between healthy human individuals. Clones were sequenced by immunoSEQ multiplex PCR, and TCRdb holds only the in-frame ones, with some missing. This repertoire shows over 2,000,000 clones, 93% found once; its top ten account for 1.5% to 2%. What was sequenced was naive CD8+ T cells from PBMCs. The source of these receptors is a man between 18 and 35 years old in good health. Some clones in this sample may be carry-over from other donors' samples. Both conserved end residues are part of each CDR3. D genes are given only for firm matches. Expanded clones are given a class, and other clones once, few, many or no size at all.

TRBV7-9	TRBJ1-4	.	.	CASSSTQTPANEKLFF	TGTGCCAGCAGCTCCACCCAAACTCCCGCTAATGAAAAACTGTTTTTT
TRBV29-1	TRBJ1-1	.	few	CSADGALNTEAFF	TGCAGCGCGGACGGAGCCTTGAACACTGAAGCTTTCTTT
TRBV30	TRBJ1-2	.	.	CAWSRPGRVLSEGYTF	TGTGCCTGGAGCCGTCCCGGACGTGTCCTGAGTGAGGGCTACACCTTC
TRBV6-6	TRBJ2-7	.	.	CASSYSSSGSYEQYF	TGTGCCAGCAGTTACTCGAGCAGCGGTAGCTACGAGCAGTACTTC
TRBV28	TRBJ2-3	.	.	CASSFFAGSTDTQYF	TGTGCCAGCAGTTTTTTCGCGGGAAGCACAGATACGCAGTATTTT
TRBV2	TRBJ2-7	.	.	CASSGGSYEQYF	TGTGCCAGCAGTGGGGGTTCCTACGAGCAGTACTTC
TRBV28	TRBJ2-4	.	.	CASSPNVAKNIQYF	TGTGCCAGCAGTCCAAACGTAGCCAAAAACATTCAGTACTTC
TRBV28	TRBJ1-5	.	.	CASTGRTGRNQPQHF	TGTGCCAGCACTGGCAGGACGGGGAGAAATCAGCCCCAGCATTTT
TRBV7-6	TRBJ2-2	.	few	CASSSNGEGSTGELFF	TGTGCCAGCAGCTCGAATGGCGAGGGAAGCACCGGGGAGCTGTTTTTT
TRBV4-1	TRBJ2-3	.	.	CASSPAAGTQYF	TGCGCCAGCAGCCCCGCGGCGGGTACGCAGTATTTT
TRBV2	TRBJ2-1	TRBD2	.	CASSKTSGGVNEQFF	TGTGCCAGCAGTAAGACTAGCGGAGGGGTTAATGAGCAGTTCTTC
TRBV28	TRBJ2-7	.	.	CASNSETLLNEQYF	TGTGCCAGCAATTCAGAGACCCTCCTGAACGAGCAGTACTTC
TRBV4-3	TRBJ2-3	.	.	CASSQDSTGSTDTQYF	TGCGCCAGCAGCCAAGATAGCACAGGAAGCACAGATACGCAGTATTTT
TRBV27	TRBJ2-7	TRBD1	.	CASSEGAYYEQYF	TGTGCCAGCAGCGAGGGGGCGTACTACGAGCAGTACTTC
TRBV6-5	TRBJ2-3	.	.	CASSYSVVADTQYF	TGTGCCAGCAGTTACTCGGTGGTAGCAGATACGCAGTATTTT
TRBV30	TRBJ1-1	.	.	CAWSSGWGTEAFF	TGTGCCTGGAGTTCCGGTTGGGGCACTGAAGCTTTCTTT
TRBV4-1	TRBJ2-1	TRBD2	.	CASSQVSSGYNEQFF	TGCGCCAGCAGCCAAGTATCTAGCGGATACAATGAGCAGTTCTTC
TRBV11-2	TRBJ2-3	.	.	CASSPGWGVGTDTQYF	TGTGCCAGCAGCCCCGGGTGGGGGGTCGGCACAGATACGCAGTATTTT
TRBV27	TRBJ2-7	TRBD2	.	CASSLSGGSSYEQYF	TGTGCCAGCAGTTTAAGCGGGGGGAGCTCCTACGAGCAGTACTTC
TRBV27	TRBJ2-7	.	.	CASSQYGPVYEQYF	TGTGCCAGCAGTCAATACGGGCCGGTCTACGAGCAGTACTTC
TRBV19	TRBJ2-7	TRBD1	.	CASRVTGGPYEQYF	TGTGCCAGTAGGGTGACAGGGGGGCCCTACGAGCAGTACTTC
TRBV10-3	TRBJ1-4	.	.	CAISEPTEKLFF	TGTGCCATCAGTGAGCCCACTGAAAAACTGTTTTTT
TRBV6-6	TRBJ2-7	.	.	CASSQERTRLEQYF	TGTGCCAGCAGTCAGGAGCGGACCCGGCTCGAGCAGTACTTC
TRBV6-5	TRBJ2-3	.	.	CASRKLGLSDTQYF	TGTGCCAGCAGGAAACTAGGCCTATCTGATACGCAGTATTTT
TRBV27	TRBJ2-2	.	.	CASSYLARNTGELFF	TGTGCCAGCAGTTACTTAGCGCGAAACACCGGGGAGCTGTTTTTT
TRBV27	TRBJ1-4	.	.	CASSSYEGGMNEKLFF	TGTGCCAGCAGTTCATACGAGGGGGGGATGAATGAAAAACTGTTTTTT
TRBV4-2	TRBJ2-2	TRBD2	.	CASSQEWRGEAGELFF	TGTGCCAGCAGCCAAGAATGGCGGGGGGAGGCCGGGGAGCTGTTTTTT
TRBV6-1	TRBJ2-7	.	.	CASSEFPIWDSSAATYEQYF	TGTGCCAGCAGTGAATTTCCAATATGGGATAGTAGCGCAGCCACCTACGAGCAGTACTTC
TRBV9	TRBJ2-7	TRBD2	.	CASSDVAGGYEQYF	TGTGCCAGCAGCGATGTAGCGGGAGGCTACGAGCAGTACTTC
TRBV7-9	TRBJ1-1	.	.	CASSLFLTEAFF	TGTGCCAGCAGCTTATTTCTAACTGAAGCTTTCTTT
TRBV7-6	TRBJ1-4	TRBD1	.	CASSPDRGLNEKLFF	TGTGCCAGCAGCCCGGACAGGGGGCTGAATGAAAAACTGTTTTTT
TRBV19	TRBJ2-6	.	.	CASSIGHLAGANVLTF	TGTGCCAGTAGTATTGGCCACCTCGCTGGGGCCAACGTCCTGACTTTC
TRBV5-4	TRBJ2-2	TRBD1	.	CASSLGRKGTGPTGELFF	TGTGCCAGCAGCTTGGGGCGGAAGGGGACAGGGCCGACCGGGGAGCTGTTTTTT
TRBV27	TRBJ1-1	.	.	CASSLRLGTEAFF	TGTGCCAGCAGTTTGCGGCTAGGAACTGAAGCTTTCTTT
TRBV7-9	TRBJ2-3	.	.	CASSPTATDTQYF	TGTGCCAGCAGCCCCACGGCCACAGATACGCAGTATTTT
TRBV6-5	TRBJ2-1	TRBD2	once	CASRDGTSGRLFF	TGTGCCAGCAGGGACGGGACTAGCGGGAGGTTATTCTTC
TRBV6-1	TRBJ2-1	.	.	CASSVLDEQFF	TGTGCCAGCAGTGTTTTGGATGAGCAGTTCTTC
TRBV5-1	TRBJ2-7	.	.	CASSLGQGIYEQYF	TGCGCCAGCAGCTTGGGCCAGGGAATCTACGAGCAGTACTTC
TRBV6-5	TRBJ1-5	.	.	CASRTGWDQPQHF	TGTGCCAGCAGAACAGGTTGGGATCAGCCCCAGCATTTT
TRBV19	TRBJ1-5	.	.	CASNVRAGHQPQHF	TGTGCCAGCAACGTTCGGGCAGGGCATCAGCCCCAGCATTTT
TRBV27	TRBJ2-5	.	.	CASSFSGNQETQYF	TGTGCCAGCAGTTTTTCGGGAAATCAAGAGACCCAGTACTTC
TRBV7-3	TRBJ2-2	.	.	CASSLTTPSGELFF	TGTGCCAGCAGCTTAACGACCCCGTCCGGGGAGCTGTTTTTT
TRBV5-6	TRBJ2-7	.	.	CASSLTGTWGPYEQYF	TGTGCCAGCAGCCTCACCGGGACGTGGGGGCCGTACGAGCAGTACTTC
TRBV28	TRBJ2-3	.	.	CASSFGGLSTDTQYF	TGTGCCAGCAGTTTTGGGGGGCTGAGCACAGATACGCAGTATTTT
TRBV6-5	TRBJ2-7	.	.	CASTAGYEQYF	TGTGCCAGCACAGCGGGCTACGAGCAGTACTTC
TRBV9	TRBJ1-1	.	.	CASSVGGAPAFF	TGTGCCAGCAGCGTAGGTGGGGCACCAGCTTTCTTT
TRBV2	TRBJ2-5	TRBD2	.	CASSEIGEGKGETQYF	TGTGCCAGCAGTGAAATCGGGGAGGGCAAAGGAGAGACCCAGTACTTC
TRBV29-1	TRBJ1-2	.	.	CSVVSGGYTF	TGCAGCGTTGTGTCCGGTGGCTACACCTTC
TRBV2	TRBJ1-2	.	.	CVRDWGYGYTF	TGTGTCCGGGACTGGGGTTATGGCTACACCTTC